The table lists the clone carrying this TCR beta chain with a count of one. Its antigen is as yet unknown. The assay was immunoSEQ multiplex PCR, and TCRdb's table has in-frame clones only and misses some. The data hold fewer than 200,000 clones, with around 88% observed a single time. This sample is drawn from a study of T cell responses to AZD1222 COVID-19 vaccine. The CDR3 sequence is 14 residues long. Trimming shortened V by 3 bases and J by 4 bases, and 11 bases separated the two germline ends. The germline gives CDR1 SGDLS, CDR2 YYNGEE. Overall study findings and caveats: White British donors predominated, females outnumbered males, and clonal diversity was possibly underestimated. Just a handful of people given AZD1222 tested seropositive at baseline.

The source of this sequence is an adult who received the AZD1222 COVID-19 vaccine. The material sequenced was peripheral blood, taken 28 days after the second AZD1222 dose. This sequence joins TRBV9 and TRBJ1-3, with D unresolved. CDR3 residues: CASSEGSHGNTIYF. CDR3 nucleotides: TGTGCCAGCAGCGAAGGGAGTCACGGAAACACCATATATTTT.